This entry lists 12 T cell receptor beta chains sequenced from one sample in a study of blood T cell repertoires in COVID-19 (dated by TCRdb to 2018 to 2021). Library preparation was by the immunoSEQ multiplex PCR assay. The clones in this table, taken by TCRdb from immuneACCESS, are in-frame only. Not every clone is retained; where verified, under half of the shortfall comes from an unresolved V gene, and the cause of the rest is unknown. This sample holds 80,000 or so clones; around nine tenths were observed only once. About 1.9% of the sample is in the top ten clones. Sequenced: peripheral blood. These TCRs come from a woman aged 55-70 years with acute or convalescent COVID-19.

The chain is built from TRBV19 and TRBJ2-6; no clear D gene. V lost 5 bases to trimming and J lost 2 bases, with 13 bases between them. The germline V gene has CDR1 LNHDA and CDR2 SQIVND (reference sequence). This CDR3 spans 16 amino acids. CDR3 sequence: CASSLRQTTGANVLTF. The CDR3, as DNA: TGTGCCAGTAGTCTACGACAAACCACTGGGGCCAACGTCCTGACTTTC.

The chain recombines TRBV11-2 with TRBJ2-2; 7 bases fit TRBD2. Germline V gene lookup returns CDR1 SGHAT and CDR2 FQNNGV. V gave up 0 bases and J gave up 1 base; unmatched junction bases: 8. CDR3 size: 18 residues. This chain's CDR3 is CASSLEILGLGNTGELFF. DNA for the CDR3: TGTGCCAGCAGCTTAGAAATATTAGGACTAGGGAACACCGGGGAGCTGTTTTTT. Together with reference TRBV11-2 and TRBJ2-2, the CDR3 gives the full variable domain: EAGVAQSPRYKIIEKRQSVAFWCNPISGHATLYWYQQILGQGPKLLIQFQNNGVVDDSQLPKDRFSAERLKGVDSTLKIQPAKLEDSAVYLCASSLEILGLGNTGELFFGEGSRLTVL.

This clone was seen a few times. The genes are TRBV7-9 and TRBJ2-3, with 10 bases identical to TRBD1. V trimming: 1 base; J trimming: 7 bases; junction bases outside the gene matches: 5. The CDR3 loop spans 15 amino acids. The germline V gene encodes CDR1 SEHNR and CDR2 FQNEAQ (reference sequence). The CDR3 region has the DNA TGTGCCAGCAGCTTAGAGACAGGGGGCATACATACGCAGTATTTT. Its translation is CASSLETGGIHTQYF.

The V and J genes are TRBV28 and TRBJ2-7; 8 bases line up with TRBD2. Germline values: CDR1 MDHEN, CDR2 SYDVKM. The CDR3 is 13 residues long. V lost 8 bases to trimming and J lost 5 bases; unmatched junction nucleotides: 8. CDR3 nucleotide sequence: TGTGCCAGCTGTCTCGGGGGGGCGGACGAGCAGTACTTC. Translating gives CASCLGGADEQYF.

V and J are TRBV18 and TRBJ2-7, with TRBD1 identical over 7 bases. J was trimmed by 2 bases and V by 3 bases; bases with no gene match: 10. Germline V gives CDR1 KGHSH, CDR2 LQKENI. The CDR3 is 16 residues long. The DNA for the CDR3 is TGTGCCAGCTCACCCACCACAGGGGTTATGGCCTACGAGCAGTACTTC. As protein: CASSPTTGVMAYEQYF.

The chain uses TRBV7-2 and TRBJ2-5; TRBD2 aligns across 8 bases. Germline loops: CDR1 SGHTA, CDR2 FQGNSA. The junction had 7 bases not matched to a gene; V was cut back by 3 bases and J by 4 bases. The CDR3 is made up of 15 amino acids. CDR3 sequence: CASSLSGGARETQYF. The CDR3 nucleotides read TGTGCCAGCAGCTTGTCCGGGGGGGCCCGAGAGACCCAGTACTTC. The entire variable domain, with the rest obtained from reference TRBV7-2 and TRBJ2-5, is as follows: GAGVSQSPSNKVTEKGKDVELRCDPISGHTALYWYRQSLGQGLEFLIYFQGNSAPDKSGLPSDRFSAERTGGSVSTLTIQRTQQEDSAVYLCASSLSGGARETQYFGPGTRLLVL.

This clone was counted once. V and J are TRBV6-2 or TRBV6-3 and TRBJ2-7; D perhaps matches TRBD1 (6 bases). Trimming left V 1 base short and J 6 bases short, with 10 bases between. Germline V gene lookup returns CDR1 MNHEY and CDR2 SVGEGT. The CDR3 has 13 amino acids. This chain's CDR3 is CASSYWTASEQYF. The CDR3 bases are TGTGCCAGCAGTTACTGGACAGCGTCCGAGCAGTACTTC.

V and J are TRBV27 and TRBJ2-7, with 10 bases aligning to TRBD1. Germline V gene lookup returns CDR1 MNHEY and CDR2 SMNVEV (reference sequence). The CDR3 spans 15 residues. With V trimmed by 5 bases and J by 4 bases, 8 bases remained unmatched. The CDR3 bases are TGTGCCAGCAGTCCAAAAGGACAGGGGGTGTACGAGCAGTACTTC. This sequence encodes CASSPKGQGVYEQYF.

The chain links TRBV18 to TRBJ2-5, with 7 bases matching TRBD1. Germline assignment: CDR1 KGHSH and CDR2 LQKENI. With V trimmed by 2 bases and J by 4 bases, 10 bases remained unmatched. The CDR3 sequence is 16 residues long. CDR3 amino acids: CASSPRDTGASETQYF. The DNA for the CDR3 is TGTGCCAGCTCACCAAGGGACACAGGGGCGTCAGAGACCCAGTACTTC.

This clone has a single count. The V call is TRBV5-4, the J call TRBJ1-4, with TRBD1 matching 9 bases. The CDR3 is 16 residues long. CDR1 and CDR2 from the germline V gene are SGHNT and YYREEE (reference sequence). The V segment lost 4 bases and the J segment 5 bases; nucleotides outside the gene matches: 9. The CDR3 spells CASSQLTGTGNEKLFF. CDR3 DNA: TGTGCCAGCAGCCAATTAACCGGGACAGGGAATGAAAAACTGTTTTTT.

The gene calls are TRBV9 and TRBJ1-2; D possibly corresponds to TRBD1 (6 bases). V was clipped by 3 bases and J by 6 bases, with 15 bases between them. Germline V CDR1 and CDR2: SGDLS, YYNGEE. This CDR3 comprises 14 residues. In DNA, the CDR3 is TGTGCCAGCAGCGCAGACCTTTACAGGGATGGCTACACCTTC. Protein sequence: CASSADLYRDGYTF.

The chain uses TRBV15 and TRBJ1-1; D call uncertain. Trimming removed 0 bases at V and 1 base at J, with 9 bases between. This CDR3 has 15 residues. CDR1 is LNHNV, CDR2 YYDKDF, per germline (reference sequence). The CDR3 protein is CATSRDHTGNTEAFF. The CDR3 DNA follows: TGTGCCACCAGCAGAGATCATACGGGGAACACTGAAGCTTTCTTT.